These 32 T cell receptor beta chains were all obtained from the same sample, sequenced in a study of monozygotic twins with inflammatory bowel disease. TCRdb reprocessed the 5' RACE reads and keeps a single row for each CDR3 protein, giving no DNA. This sample's table reports roughly 160,000 distinct CDR3 sequences. The sequencing sample was made of blood. These receptor sequences come from a human donor with ulcerative colitis or Crohn's disease, or a healthy co-twin of an affected twin (not recorded which).

The V call is TRBV14, the J call TRBJ2-1. The CDR3 is 14 residues long. Germline CDR1 SGHDN, CDR2 FVKESK. Here the CDR3 reads CASSHQTNHNEQFF.

The rearrangement joins TRBV11-3 to TRBJ2-2; TCRdb's D gene call, TRBD1, goes unchecked for lack of DNA. The CDR3 is 17 residues long. The germline V gene has CDR1 SGHNT and CDR2 YENEEA. The CDR3 protein is CASSRFQGALDTGELFF.

This rearrangement joins TRBV20-1 to TRBJ1-3; checking the TCRdb D call of TRBD1 is not possible without DNA. The CDR3 has 16 residues. CDR1 and CDR2 from the germline V gene are DFQATT and SNEGSKA (reference sequence). CDR3 sequence: CSASLGAGLSGNTIYF.

This chain links TRBV5-4 with TRBJ2-3; no DNA is available, so the TRBD2 call from TCRdb remains unchecked. Germline V gene data show CDR1 as SGHNT and CDR2 as YYREEE (reference sequence). The CDR3 length is 13 residues. The CDR3: CASSEELAITQYF. Variable domain in full (rest from reference TRBV5-4 and TRBJ2-3): ETGVTQSPTHLIKTRGQQVTLRCSSQSGHNTVSWYQQALGQGPQFIFQYYREEENGRGNFPPRFSGLQFPNYSSELNVNALELDDSALYLCASSEELAITQYFGPGTRLTVL.

The chain has TRBV5-1 and TRBJ2-6. There are 14 residues in the CDR3. CDR1 is SGHRS and CDR2 is YFSETQ in the germline V gene. The CDR3 region is CASYDDSGANVLTF.

The genes are TRBV7-2 and TRBJ2-5; with no DNA, the TCRdb D assignment of TRBD1 cannot be verified. The length of the CDR3 is 14 residues. Looked up from germline, CDR1 is SGHTA and CDR2 is FQGNSA. The CDR3 sequence: CASSPYSPKDAQYF.

This rearrangement joins TRBV20-1 to TRBJ2-7; the D gene TCRdb calls, TRBD1, cannot be checked with no DNA. Germline loops: CDR1 DFQATT, CDR2 SNEGSKA (reference sequence). The CDR3 has 14 residues. The CDR3 reads CSAGQGAASYEQYF.

The gene calls are TRBV20-1 and TRBJ2-1; TCRdb's assignment of TRBD1 cannot be checked, as there is no DNA. Germline V gives CDR1 DFQATT, CDR2 SNEGSKA (reference sequence). The CDR3 extends over 15 amino acids. This chain's CDR3 is CSASPGQAVYNEQFF.

The chain links TRBV2 to TRBJ2-1. The CDR3 totals 14 residues. CDR1 is SNHLY and CDR2 is FYNNEI in the germline V gene. The CDR3 protein is CASSEPTPDNEQFF.

This chain joins TRBV3-1 and TRBJ2-7; checking the TCRdb D call of TRBD2 is not possible without DNA. The CDR3 sequence is 13 residues long. Germline V lookup: CDR1 LGHDT, CDR2 YNNKEL (reference sequence). The CDR3 loop reads CASSLGTSYEQYF.

The chain links TRBV4-3 to TRBJ2-7; TCRdb outputs TRBD2, but without DNA this stays unchecked. Germline V gene lookup returns CDR1 LGHNA and CDR2 YSLEER. The CDR3 contains 15 residues. Here the CDR3 reads CASSPRLADIYEQYF.

This clonotype is classed as medium-sized by frequency. This chain connects TRBV20-1 to TRBJ2-1; TCRdb designates TRBD2, a call that cannot be tested without DNA. The CDR3 contains 14 residues. CDR1 is DFQATT and CDR2 is SNEGSKA in the germline V gene (reference sequence). CDR3 loop: CSAGGLADYNEQFF.

This chain uses TRBV12-3 or TRBV12-4 with TRBJ1-4. The CDR3 extends over 13 amino acids. CDR3 region: CASSRTLKEKLFF.

The chain couples TRBV7-3 to TRBJ1-1. The germline CDR1 and CDR2 sequences are SGHTA and FQGTGA. The CDR3 contains 17 residues. The CDR3: CASSHTGSARGNTEAFF.

V usage is TRBV7-2 and J usage is TRBJ1-1; lacking DNA, the TRBD1 call made by TCRdb goes unchecked. Germline V gene sequence: CDR1 SGHTA, CDR2 FQGNSA. The CDR3 covers 14 residues. CDR3 loop: CASSFRGARTEAFF.

The chain is built from TRBV12-3 or TRBV12-4 and TRBJ1-2. This CDR3 has 15 amino acids. This CDR3 is CASSFRKQRLYDYTF.

This CDR3 reads CASSILAGDGTGELFF. This chain connects TRBV7-9 to TRBJ2-2; TCRdb's D call of TRBD2 is untestable without DNA. CDR1 and CDR2 from the germline V gene are SEHNR and FQNEAQ (reference sequence). The CDR3 has 16 amino acids. The full variable domain, in which reference TRBV7-9 and TRBJ2-2 provide the parts outside the CDR3, is DTGVSQNPRHKITKRGQNVTFRCDPISEHNRLYWYRQTLGQGPEFLTYFQNEAQLEKSRLLSDRFSAERPKGSFSTLEIQRTEQGDSAMYLCASSILAGDGTGELFFGEGSRLTVL.

The V and J genes are TRBV5-1 and TRBJ2-6; TCRdb picks TRBD1, but there is no DNA to check that call. Germline V CDR1 and CDR2: SGHRS, YFSETQ. The CDR3 has 18 residues. Here the CDR3 reads CASSLTDRGLVGANVLTF.

The chain couples TRBV24-1 to TRBJ2-4; TCRdb outputs TRBD1, but without DNA this stays unchecked. This CDR3 has 14 residues. Germline V gene lookup returns CDR1 KGHDR and CDR2 SFDVKD. Here the CDR3 reads CATPGRLAKNIQYF.

This chain links TRBV7-6 with TRBJ2-7. Germline values: CDR1 SGHVS, CDR2 FNYEAQ. This CDR3 is built from 13 residues. CDR3 sequence: CASSLDRSYEQYF.

The chain joins TRBV12-2 to TRBJ1-5; without DNA, the TCRdb call of TRBD1 cannot be checked. TRBV12-2 is a pseudogene. The CDR3 length is 14 residues. The CDR3 loop is CASRWGQGNQPQHF.

The chain carries TRBV29-1 and TRBJ2-7; the D call of TRBD1 rests on TCRdb alone, since no DNA is present to check it. The CDR3 consists of 15 residues. The germline gives CDR1 SQVTM, CDR2 ANQGSEA. The CDR3 sequence is CSALPVWGGTYEQYF.

The chain carries TRBV4-2 and TRBJ2-2; TCRdb selects TRBD2, and the lack of DNA leaves this call unchecked. Germline CDR1 and CDR2: LGHNA and YNFKEQ. The CDR3 totals 17 residues. The CDR3 is CASSQQRDSPNTGELFF.

V is TRBV29-1 and J is TRBJ2-3; TCRdb reports TRBD2, a call that lacks DNA to check it against. CDR1 and CDR2 from the germline V gene are SQVTM and ANQGSEA. CDR3 length: 14 residues. CDR3 loop: CSVVTSGTKDTQYF.

The rearrangement uses TRBV5-1 and TRBJ1-6; the TCRdb call, TRBD1, lacks DNA for checking. This CDR3 comprises 17 residues. Germline CDR1 SGHRS, CDR2 YFSETQ. CDR3 sequence: CASSLNVFTGMDSPLHF.

The chain uses TRBV19 and TRBJ2-1; TCRdb's D gene call, TRBD1, goes unchecked for lack of DNA. Germline values: CDR1 LNHDA, CDR2 SQIVND (reference sequence). The CDR3 consists of 15 residues. CDR3 region: CASSIGPGAKNERFF.

V and J are TRBV5-6 and TRBJ2-1; TCRdb's D call, TRBD1, is unchecked because there is no DNA. Germline values: CDR1 SGHDT, CDR2 YYEEEE. The CDR3 length is 15 residues. This chain's CDR3 is CASSGGTPRLNEQFF. Based on the CDR3 plus reference TRBV5-6 and TRBJ2-1, the full variable domain is DAGVTQSPTHLIKTRGQQVTLRCSPKSGHDTVSWYQQALGQGPQFIFQYYEEEERQRGNFPDRFSGHQFPNYSSELNVNALLLGDSALYLCASSGGTPRLNEQFFGPGTRLTVL.

This chain uses TRBV7-2 with TRBJ1-1; TCRdb's D gene call, TRBD1, goes unchecked for lack of DNA. This CDR3 is 17 amino acids long. CDR1 SGHTA and CDR2 FQGNSA come from the germline V gene. CDR3 residues: CASSPISPGRTNTEAFF.

The J gene is TRBJ2-1, the V gene TRBV20-1; TCRdb reports TRBD2, a call that lacks DNA to check it against. This CDR3 has 14 amino acids. Germline V gene data show CDR1 as DFQATT and CDR2 as SNEGSKA (reference sequence). CDR3 residues: CSATGLAVHNEQFF.

J is TRBJ2-1 and V is TRBV19; TCRdb's D call, TRBD1, is unchecked because there is no DNA. The CDR3 sequence is 15 residues long. From germline, CDR1 is LNHDA and CDR2 SQIVND (reference sequence). The CDR3 reads CASSIGGVGYNEQFF.

The chain links TRBV30 to TRBJ2-1; the TCRdb D gene call, TRBD1, has no DNA to confirm it. Germline assignment: CDR1 GTSNPN and CDR2 SVGIG (reference sequence). The CDR3 totals 14 residues. CDR3 protein: CAWRAPGHTDEQFF.

This chain connects TRBV7-8 to TRBJ2-3; TCRdb gives TRBD1 as the D gene, but with no DNA this cannot be confirmed. From germline, CDR1 is SGHVS and CDR2 FQNEAQ. The CDR3 sequence is 16 residues long. The CDR3: CASSLVSGASTDTQYF.